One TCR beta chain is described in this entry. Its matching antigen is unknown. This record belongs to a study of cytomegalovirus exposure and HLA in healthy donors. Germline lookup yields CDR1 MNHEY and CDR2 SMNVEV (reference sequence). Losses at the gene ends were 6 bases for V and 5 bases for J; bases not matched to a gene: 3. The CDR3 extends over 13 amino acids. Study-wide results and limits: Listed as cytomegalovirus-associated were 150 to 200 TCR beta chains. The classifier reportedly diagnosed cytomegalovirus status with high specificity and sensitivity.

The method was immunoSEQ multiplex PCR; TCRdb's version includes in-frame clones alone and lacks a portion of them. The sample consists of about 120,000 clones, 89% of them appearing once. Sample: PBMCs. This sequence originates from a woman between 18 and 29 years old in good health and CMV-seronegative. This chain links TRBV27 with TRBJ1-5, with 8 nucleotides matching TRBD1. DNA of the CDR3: TGTGCCAGCAGCTTGGACAGGGATCAGCCCCAGCATTTT. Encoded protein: CASSLDRDQPQHF.